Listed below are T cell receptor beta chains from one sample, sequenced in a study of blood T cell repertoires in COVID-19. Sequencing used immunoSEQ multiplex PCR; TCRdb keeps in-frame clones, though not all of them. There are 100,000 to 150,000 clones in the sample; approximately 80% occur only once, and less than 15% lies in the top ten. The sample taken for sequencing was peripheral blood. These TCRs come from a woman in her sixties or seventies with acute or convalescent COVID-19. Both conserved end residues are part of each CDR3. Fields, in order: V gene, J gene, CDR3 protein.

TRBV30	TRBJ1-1	CAWRAPGTVNTEAFF
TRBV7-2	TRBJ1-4	CASSLIGGEKLFF
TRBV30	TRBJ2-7	CAWSTGSTDEQYF
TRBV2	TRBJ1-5	CASSSVSSNQPQHF
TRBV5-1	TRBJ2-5	CASSLARFQETQYF
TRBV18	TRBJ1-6	CASSPSRDRNSPLHF
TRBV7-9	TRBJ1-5	CASSSQGTNQPQHF
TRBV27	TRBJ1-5	CASGFANQPQHF
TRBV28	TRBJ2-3	CASLRLAGYTDTQYF
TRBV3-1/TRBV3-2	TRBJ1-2	CASSQDWVLQGNYGYTF
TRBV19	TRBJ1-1	CASRQGGTMNTEAFF
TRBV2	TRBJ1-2	CASSLDYGYTF
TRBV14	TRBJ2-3	CASSQGLSSDTQYF
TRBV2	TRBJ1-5	CASSDRAPLNQPQHF
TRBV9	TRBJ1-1	CASSADRVNTEAFF
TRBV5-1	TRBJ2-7	CASSLGRGAVVYEQYF
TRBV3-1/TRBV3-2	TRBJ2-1	CASSQEVSLGEQFF
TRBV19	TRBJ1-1	CASTPRGGGMNTEAFF
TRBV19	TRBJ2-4	CASSLTGPAKNIQYF
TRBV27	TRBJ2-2	CAIGRGFTGELFF
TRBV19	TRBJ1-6	CAKKRRGTGGSPLHF
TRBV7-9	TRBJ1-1	CASSLGGQVEAFF
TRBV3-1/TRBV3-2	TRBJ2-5	CASSQPGGAETQYF
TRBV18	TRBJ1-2	CASSPWEADVNYGYTF
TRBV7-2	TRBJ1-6	CASSLGGLGGGNSPLHF
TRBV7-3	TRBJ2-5	CASSADRGETQYF
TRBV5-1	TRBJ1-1	CASSGGAKDTEAFF
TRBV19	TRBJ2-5	CATRGARETQYF
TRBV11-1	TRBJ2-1	CASSRGTGFDQQFF
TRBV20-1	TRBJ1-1	CSASHEGRGTEAFF
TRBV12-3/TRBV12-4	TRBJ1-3	CASTPSSGNTIYF
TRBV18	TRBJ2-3	CASSPPTGGGTDTQYF
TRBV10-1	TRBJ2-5	CASSESAQGETQYF
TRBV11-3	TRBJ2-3	CASSLESGGWDTQYF
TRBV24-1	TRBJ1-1	CATSDSDKGRGTEAFF
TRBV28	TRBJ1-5	CASSPPTGYGQPQHF
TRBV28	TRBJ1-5	CASSLTFTQGQRRPQHF
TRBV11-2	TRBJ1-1	CASSPITVNTEAFF
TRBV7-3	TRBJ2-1	CASSLSGQGIEQFF
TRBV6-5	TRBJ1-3	CASSYSQGNTIYF
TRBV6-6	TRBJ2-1	CASSSPGRTNEQFF
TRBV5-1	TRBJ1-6	CASSEGTGNGPLHF
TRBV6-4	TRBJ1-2	CASSQTGGGYGYTF
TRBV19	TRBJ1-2	CASSIDRPFTGQSNYGYTF
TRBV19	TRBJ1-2	CASSTWTDVYGYTF
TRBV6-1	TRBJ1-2	CASSETGQLYGYTF
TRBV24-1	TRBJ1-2	CATSEGGRQGANYGYTF
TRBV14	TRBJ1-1	CASSQQGFSSTEAFF
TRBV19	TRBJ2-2	CASNRVWTGELFF
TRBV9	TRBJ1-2	CASSALGGQTLHTF
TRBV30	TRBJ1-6	CAWSVQVNSPLHF
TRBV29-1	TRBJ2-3	CSVEESLSVRAAQYF
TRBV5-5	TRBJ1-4	CASSGSQDEKLFF
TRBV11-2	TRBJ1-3	CASSSLQGPSGNTIYF
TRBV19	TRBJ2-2	CASSQRTGGSTGELFF
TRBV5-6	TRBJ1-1	CASSSGVNTEAFF
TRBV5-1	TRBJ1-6	CASSSNNPRGRGSPLHF
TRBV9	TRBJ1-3	CASSLQGTPSGNTIYF
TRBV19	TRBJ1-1	CASSIDRSREAFF
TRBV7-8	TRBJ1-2	CASSLNTPNYGYTF